Listed below are T cell receptor beta chains from one sample, sequenced in a study of early T cells in non-severe SARS-CoV-2 infection. One entry per CDR3 protein, called by TCRdb with MiXCR from the 5' RACE reads. The sample consists of over 7,500 distinct CDR3 sequences, about 5% of them appearing once. Material: whole blood. All receptors come from an adult who was a healthcare worker with PCR-confirmed SARS-CoV-2 infection or an uninfected control (not recorded which). Both conserved end residues are part of each CDR3. The D gene is left open where the match is weak. Clone sizes are shown as once, few or many counts, or a class when the clone is expanded.

CDR3 protein | CDR3 DNA | J gene | V gene | clone size | D gene
CASSWGLGNTGELFF | TGTGCCAGCAGTTGGGGACTGGGAAACACCGGGGAGCTGTTTTTT | TRBJ2-2 | TRBV6-5 | medium-sized | .
CASSPGTGRGEKLFF | TGTGCCAGCTCACCAGGGACAGGGAGAGGTGAAAAACTGTTTTTT | TRBJ1-4 | TRBV18 | medium-sized | TRBD1
CASSSLRGGGYTF | TGTGCCAGCAGTTCCCTCCGGGGAGGAGGCTACACCTTC | TRBJ1-2 | TRBV12-3/TRBV12-4 | medium-sized | .
CASSLFFSYNEQFF | TGTGCCAGCAGTTTATTTTTCTCCTACAATGAGCAGTTCTTC | TRBJ2-1 | TRBV27 | medium-sized | .
CASSTGQGSYNEQFF | TGTGCCAGCAGTACGGGACAGGGTTCCTACAATGAGCAGTTCTTC | TRBJ2-1 | TRBV12-3/TRBV12-4 | many | TRBD1
CASSHPANTKGSEAFF | TGCGCCAGCAGCCACCCGGCTAACACGAAGGGCTCTGAAGCTTTCTTT | TRBJ1-1 | TRBV5-1 | many | .
CASSPRTSVAKNIQYF | TGTGCCAGCAGTCCCCGTACATCTGTAGCCAAAAACATTCAGTACTTC | TRBJ2-4 | TRBV28 | many | .
CASSLARGETQYF | TGTGCCAGCAGCTTGGCGAGGGGCGAGACCCAGTACTTC | TRBJ2-5 | TRBV5-6 | many | .
CSAVGSSYTEAFF | TGCAGCGCTGTGGGATCCAGCTACACTGAAGCTTTCTTT | TRBJ1-1 | TRBV29-1 | medium-sized | .
CASSWGSNTGELFF | TGTGCCAGCAGTTGGGGCTCGAACACCGGGGAGCTGTTTTTT | TRBJ2-2 | TRBV28 | many | .
CASSLGSVGHNEQFF | TGTGCCAGCAGCTTAGGGTCCGTGGGGCACAATGAGCAGTTCTTC | TRBJ2-1 | TRBV7-2 | medium-sized | .